The clone carrying this TCR beta chain has at least ten counts. The antigen remains unidentified. The CDR3 consists of 11 residues. Germline values: CDR1 SGDLS, CDR2 YYNGEE. V lost 4 bases to trimming and J lost 6 bases, with 7 bases between them. These data originate in a study of T cells after yellow fever vaccination. Background on the study: Preparing low-cell-number fractions relied on SMART-Seq v4 Ultra Low Input. General study results and limits: Though weaker, the secondary response peaked faster, on day 5 versus 15. Across the CD4 and CD8 compartments, a small share of clonotypes was present in both.

By 5'RACE template switching, TCR cDNA was produced, with a universal primer site and UMIs added in the process. TCRdb independently ran MiXCR on the 5' RACE reads; one entry per CDR3 protein. The sample has around 150,000 distinct CDR3 sequences, 6% to 7.5% seen once. This receptor was taken from a man younger than 35 who received the YFV17D yellow fever vaccine. This chain connects TRBV9 to TRBJ1-2; D gene unclear. Specimen: CD4+ T cells sorted from PBMCs, collected 5 days after the first yellow fever vaccination. The CDR3 sequence is CASSLNHGYTF. CDR3 DNA: TGTGCCAGCAGCTTAAATCATGGCTACACCTTC.